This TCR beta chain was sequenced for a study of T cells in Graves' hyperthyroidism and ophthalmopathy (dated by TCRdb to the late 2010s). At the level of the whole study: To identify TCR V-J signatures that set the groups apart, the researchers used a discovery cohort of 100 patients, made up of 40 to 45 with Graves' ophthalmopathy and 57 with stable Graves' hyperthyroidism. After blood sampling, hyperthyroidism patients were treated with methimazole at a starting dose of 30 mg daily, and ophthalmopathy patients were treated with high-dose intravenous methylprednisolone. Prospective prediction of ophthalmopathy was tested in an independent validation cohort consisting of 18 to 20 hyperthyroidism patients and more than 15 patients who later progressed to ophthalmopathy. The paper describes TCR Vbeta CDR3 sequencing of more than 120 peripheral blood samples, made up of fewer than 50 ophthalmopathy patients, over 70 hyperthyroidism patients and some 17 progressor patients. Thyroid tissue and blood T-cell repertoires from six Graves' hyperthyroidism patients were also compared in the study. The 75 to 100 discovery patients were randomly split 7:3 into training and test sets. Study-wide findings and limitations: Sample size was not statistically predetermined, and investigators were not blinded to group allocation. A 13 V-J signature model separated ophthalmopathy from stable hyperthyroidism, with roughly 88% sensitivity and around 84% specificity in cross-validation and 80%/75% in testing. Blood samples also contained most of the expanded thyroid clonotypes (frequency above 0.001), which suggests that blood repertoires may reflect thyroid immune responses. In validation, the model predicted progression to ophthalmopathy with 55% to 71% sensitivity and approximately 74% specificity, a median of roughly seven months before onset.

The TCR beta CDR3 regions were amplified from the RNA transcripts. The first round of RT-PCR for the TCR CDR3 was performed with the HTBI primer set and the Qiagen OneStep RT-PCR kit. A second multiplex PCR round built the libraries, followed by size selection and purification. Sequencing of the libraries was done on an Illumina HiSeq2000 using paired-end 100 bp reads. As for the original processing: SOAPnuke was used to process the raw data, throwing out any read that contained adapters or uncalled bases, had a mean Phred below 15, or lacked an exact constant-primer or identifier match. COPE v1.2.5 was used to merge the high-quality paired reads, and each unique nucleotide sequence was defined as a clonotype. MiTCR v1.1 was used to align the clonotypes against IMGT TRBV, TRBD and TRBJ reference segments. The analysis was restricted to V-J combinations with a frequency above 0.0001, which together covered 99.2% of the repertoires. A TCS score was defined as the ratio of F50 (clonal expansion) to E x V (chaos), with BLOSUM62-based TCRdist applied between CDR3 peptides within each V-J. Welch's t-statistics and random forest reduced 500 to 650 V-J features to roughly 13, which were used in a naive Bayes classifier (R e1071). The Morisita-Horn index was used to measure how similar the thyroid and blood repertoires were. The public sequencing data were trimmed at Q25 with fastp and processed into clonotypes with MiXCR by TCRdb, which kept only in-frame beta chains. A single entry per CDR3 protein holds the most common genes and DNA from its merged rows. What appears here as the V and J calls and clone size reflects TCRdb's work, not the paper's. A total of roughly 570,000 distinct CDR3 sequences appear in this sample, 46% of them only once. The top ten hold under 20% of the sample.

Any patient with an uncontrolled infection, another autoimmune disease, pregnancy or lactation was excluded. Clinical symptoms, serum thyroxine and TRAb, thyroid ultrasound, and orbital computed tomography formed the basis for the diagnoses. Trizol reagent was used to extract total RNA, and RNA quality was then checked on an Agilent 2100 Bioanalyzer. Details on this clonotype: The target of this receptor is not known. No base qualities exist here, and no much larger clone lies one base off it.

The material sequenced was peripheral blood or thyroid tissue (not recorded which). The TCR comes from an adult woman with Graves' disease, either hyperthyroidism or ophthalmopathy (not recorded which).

The CDR3 here reads CASSAWRRGRDYGYTF. The nucleotide sequence is given as TGTGCCAGCAGCGCCTGGCGGAGGGGCCGTGACTATGGCTACACCTTC. The sequence joins TRBV7-8 to TRBJ1-2; matching of 5 bases hints at TRBD1 as the D gene. V is clipped by 5 bases and J by 3 bases, and the sequence between their germline boundaries is 19 bases long. The CDR3 spans 16 residues, from the cysteine through the phenylalanine. CDR3 DNA only is kept here, 48 bases in frame from base 1. CDR1 and CDR2 were assigned from the germline V gene as SGHVS and FQNEAQ.